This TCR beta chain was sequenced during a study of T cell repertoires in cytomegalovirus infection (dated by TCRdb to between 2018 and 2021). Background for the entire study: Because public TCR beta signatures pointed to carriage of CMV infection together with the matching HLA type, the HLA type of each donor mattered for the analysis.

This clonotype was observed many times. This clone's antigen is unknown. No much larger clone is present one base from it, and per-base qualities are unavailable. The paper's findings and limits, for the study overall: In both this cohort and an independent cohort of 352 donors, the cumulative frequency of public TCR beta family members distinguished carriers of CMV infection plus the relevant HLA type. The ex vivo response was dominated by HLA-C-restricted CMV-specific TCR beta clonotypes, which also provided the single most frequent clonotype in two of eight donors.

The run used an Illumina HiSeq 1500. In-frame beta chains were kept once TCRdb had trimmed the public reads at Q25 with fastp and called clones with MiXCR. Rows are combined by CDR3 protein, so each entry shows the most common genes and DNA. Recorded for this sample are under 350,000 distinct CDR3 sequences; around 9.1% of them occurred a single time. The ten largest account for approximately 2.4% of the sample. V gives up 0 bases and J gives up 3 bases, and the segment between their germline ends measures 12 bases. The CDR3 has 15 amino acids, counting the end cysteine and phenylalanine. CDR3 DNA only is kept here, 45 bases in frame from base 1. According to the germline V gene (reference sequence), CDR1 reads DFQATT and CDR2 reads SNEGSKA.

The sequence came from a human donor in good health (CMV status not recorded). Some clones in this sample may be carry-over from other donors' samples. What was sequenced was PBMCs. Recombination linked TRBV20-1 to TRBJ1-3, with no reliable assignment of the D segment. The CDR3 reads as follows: CSARDARLYGNTIYF. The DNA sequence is TGCAGTGCTAGAGATGCAAGACTTTATGGAAACACCATATATTTT.